The TCR beta chain described here comes from a study of blood T cell repertoires in COVID-19. V shed 4 bases, J shed 7 bases, and the junction held 3 bases outside the gene matches. This CDR3 has 13 residues. CDR1 and CDR2 (germline): SGHVS, FQNEAQ. Only in-frame clones appear in the TCRdb table, and some are missing; sequencing was by immunoSEQ multiplex PCR. The repertoire includes 500,000 or so clones, about nine tenths of them detected once, and under 0.85% sits in the top ten. The sequence derives from a woman under 30 who had recovered from COVID-19. The V and J genes are TRBV7-8 and TRBJ2-1; 8 nucleotides line up with TRBD2. Sequenced material: PBMCs or T cells enriched from blood (not recorded which). This chain's CDR3 is CASSSRGGNEQFF. The CDR3 bases are TGTGCCAGCAGCTCCCGGGGGGGGAATGAGCAGTTCTTC.